This T cell receptor beta chain was identified during a study of metastatic and nonmetastatic thyroid tumors. Looking at the study overall: Repertoire comparisons spanned blood and tumor or nodule tissue from malignant and benign thyroid patients. Whole-study results and caveats: The study reportedly found significantly higher TCR beta diversity in malignant thyroid tumors than benign nodules, in blood and tumor.

Thyroid surgery was preceded by no treatment in any patient. This clone appeared many times. The antigen remains undetermined. Germline lookup yields CDR1 LGHNA and CDR2 YSLEER. The length of the CDR3 is 17 residues. The J segment lost 3 bases and the V segment lost 1 base, leaving 8 bases of the junction unmatched. As processed by the authors: It was from CDR3 differences across clinicopathological groups that a distant-metastasis classifier for papillary thyroid cancer was built. TCRdb re-processed the PCR reads through MiXCR. The V and J calls reflect TCRdb's pipeline rather than the authors' work. The sample records about 20,000 clones, less than 20% being singletons.

Sequenced sample: blood. This chain joins TRBV4-3 and TRBJ2-1; TRBD1 matches 8 bases. The sequence came from a female donor with papillary thyroid cancer or a benign thyroid nodule (not recorded which). Some clones in this sample may be carry-over from other donors' samples. CDR3 nucleotides: TGCGCCAGCAGCCAAGGACACTCCGGGACAGGCTACAATGAGCAGTTCTTC. Protein: CASSQGHSGTGYNEQFF.